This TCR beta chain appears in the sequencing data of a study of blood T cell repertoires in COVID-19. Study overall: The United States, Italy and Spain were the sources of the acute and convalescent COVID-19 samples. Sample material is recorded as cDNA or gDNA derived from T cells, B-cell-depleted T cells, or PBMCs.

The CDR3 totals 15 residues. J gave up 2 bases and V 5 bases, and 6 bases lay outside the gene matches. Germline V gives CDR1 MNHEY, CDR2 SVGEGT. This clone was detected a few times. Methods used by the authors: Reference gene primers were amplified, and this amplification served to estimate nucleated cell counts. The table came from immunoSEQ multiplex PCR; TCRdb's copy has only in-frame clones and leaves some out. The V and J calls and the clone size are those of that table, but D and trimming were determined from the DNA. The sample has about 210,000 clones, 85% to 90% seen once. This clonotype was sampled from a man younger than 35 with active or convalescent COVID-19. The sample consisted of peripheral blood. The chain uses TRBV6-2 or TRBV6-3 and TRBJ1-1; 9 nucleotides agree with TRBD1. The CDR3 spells CASSDRDRVNTEAFF. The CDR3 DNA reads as TGTGCCAGCAGTGATAGGGACAGGGTCAACACTGAAGCTTTCTTT.